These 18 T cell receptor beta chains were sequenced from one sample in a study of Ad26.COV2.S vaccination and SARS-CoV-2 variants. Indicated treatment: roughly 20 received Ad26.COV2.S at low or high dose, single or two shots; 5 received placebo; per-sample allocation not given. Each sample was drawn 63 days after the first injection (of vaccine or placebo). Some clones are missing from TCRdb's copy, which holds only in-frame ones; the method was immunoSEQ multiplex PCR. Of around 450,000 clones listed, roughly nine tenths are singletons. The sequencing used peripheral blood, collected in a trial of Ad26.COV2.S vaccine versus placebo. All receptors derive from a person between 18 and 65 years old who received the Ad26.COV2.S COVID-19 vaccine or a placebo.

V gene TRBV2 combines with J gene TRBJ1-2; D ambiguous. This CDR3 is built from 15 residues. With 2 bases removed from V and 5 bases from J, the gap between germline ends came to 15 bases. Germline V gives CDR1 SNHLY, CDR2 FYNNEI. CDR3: CASSESAWGEYGYTF. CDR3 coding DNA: TGTGCCAGCAGTGAATCCGCCTGGGGAGAGTATGGCTACACCTTC.

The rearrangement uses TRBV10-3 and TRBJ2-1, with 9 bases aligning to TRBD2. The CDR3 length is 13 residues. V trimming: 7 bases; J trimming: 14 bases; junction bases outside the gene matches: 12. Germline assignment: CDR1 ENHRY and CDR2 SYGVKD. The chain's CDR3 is CAITAGGGALEFF. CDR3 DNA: TGTGCCATCACCGCGGGCGGGGGGGCCTTGGAGTTCTTC.

CDR3 coding DNA: TGCGCCAGCAGCCAAGTTGTCAGGGACCTCCGAGGAGATACGCAGTATTTT. This encodes CASSQVVRDLRGDTQYF. The chain recombines TRBV4-1 with TRBJ2-3; the D gene could be TRBD1 or TRBD2 (5 bases each). The germline V and J ends were trimmed by 1 base and 5 bases, with 19 bases remaining between them. The V gene's germline CDR1 is MGHRA and CDR2 YSYEKL. CDR3 length equals 17 residues.

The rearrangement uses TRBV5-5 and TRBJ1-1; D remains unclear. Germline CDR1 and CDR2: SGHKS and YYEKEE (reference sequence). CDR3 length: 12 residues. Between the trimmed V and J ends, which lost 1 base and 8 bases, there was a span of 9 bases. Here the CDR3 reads CASSLRPTEAFF. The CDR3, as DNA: TGTGCCAGCAGCTTGAGACCCACCGAAGCTTTCTTT.

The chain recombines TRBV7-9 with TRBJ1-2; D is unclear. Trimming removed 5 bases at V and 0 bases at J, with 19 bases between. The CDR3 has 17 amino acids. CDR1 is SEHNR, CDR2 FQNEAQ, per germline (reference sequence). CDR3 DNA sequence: TGTGCCAGCAGCCCCCTTACGGGCAGACAAGCTAACTATGGCTACACCTTC. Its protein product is CASSPLTGRQANYGYTF.

CDR3 sequence reads: CASSFDRFNGGEQYF. CDR3 DNA: TGTGCCAGCAGCTTCGACAGGTTCAACGGGGGCGAGCAGTACTTC. The chain has TRBV11-2 and TRBJ2-7; D may correspond to TRBD1 or TRBD2 (6 bases each). From germline, CDR1 is SGHAT and CDR2 FQNNGV. V lost 3 bases and J 6 bases, leaving 18 bases between the germline ends. The CDR3 is 15 residues long.

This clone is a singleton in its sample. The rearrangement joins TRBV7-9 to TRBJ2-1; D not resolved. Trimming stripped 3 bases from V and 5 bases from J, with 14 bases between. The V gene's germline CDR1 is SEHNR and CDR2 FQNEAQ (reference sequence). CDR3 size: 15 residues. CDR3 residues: CASSLVPRADNEQFF. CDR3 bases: TGTGCCAGCAGCTTGGTGCCTAGGGCGGACAATGAGCAGTTCTTC.

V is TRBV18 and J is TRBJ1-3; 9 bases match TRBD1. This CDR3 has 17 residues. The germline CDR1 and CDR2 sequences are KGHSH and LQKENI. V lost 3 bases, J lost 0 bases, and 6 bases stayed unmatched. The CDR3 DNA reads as TGTGCCAGCTCACCGATCGGGACAGGGACCTCTGGAAACACCATATATTTT. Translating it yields CASSPIGTGTSGNTIYF.

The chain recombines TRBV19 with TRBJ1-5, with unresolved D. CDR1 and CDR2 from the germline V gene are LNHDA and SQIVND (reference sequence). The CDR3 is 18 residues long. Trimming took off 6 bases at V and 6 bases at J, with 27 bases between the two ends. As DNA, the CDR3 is TGTGCCAGTAGGGATACTGGGATAGGGTCTCGAAGGAGTCAGCCCCAGCATTTT. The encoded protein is CASRDTGIGSRRSQPQHF.

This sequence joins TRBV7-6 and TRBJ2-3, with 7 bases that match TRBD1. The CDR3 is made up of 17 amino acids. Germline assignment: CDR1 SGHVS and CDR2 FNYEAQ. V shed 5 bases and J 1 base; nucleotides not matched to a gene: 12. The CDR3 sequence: CASSPRTGVGGTDTQYF. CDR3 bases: TGTGCCAGCAGCCCTAGGACAGGAGTAGGCGGCACAGATACGCAGTATTTT.

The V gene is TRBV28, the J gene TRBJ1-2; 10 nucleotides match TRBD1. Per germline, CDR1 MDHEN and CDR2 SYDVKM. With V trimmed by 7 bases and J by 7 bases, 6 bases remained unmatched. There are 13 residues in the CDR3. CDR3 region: CASKRQGAGGYTF. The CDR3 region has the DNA TGTGCCAGCAAGAGACAGGGGGCTGGTGGCTACACCTTC.

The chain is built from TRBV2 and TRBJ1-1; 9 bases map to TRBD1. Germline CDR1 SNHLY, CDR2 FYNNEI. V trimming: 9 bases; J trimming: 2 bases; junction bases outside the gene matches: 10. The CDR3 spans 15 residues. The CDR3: CASHRGLGGNTEAFF. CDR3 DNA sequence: TGTGCCAGTCACAGGGGGCTGGGAGGAAACACTGAAGCTTTCTTT.

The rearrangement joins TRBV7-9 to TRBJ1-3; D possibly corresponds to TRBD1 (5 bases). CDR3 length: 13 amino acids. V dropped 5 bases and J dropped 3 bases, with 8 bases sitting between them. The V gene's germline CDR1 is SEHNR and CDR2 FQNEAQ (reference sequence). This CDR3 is CASSAGGGNTIYF. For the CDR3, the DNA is TGTGCCAGCAGCGCCGGGGGTGGAAACACCATATATTTT.

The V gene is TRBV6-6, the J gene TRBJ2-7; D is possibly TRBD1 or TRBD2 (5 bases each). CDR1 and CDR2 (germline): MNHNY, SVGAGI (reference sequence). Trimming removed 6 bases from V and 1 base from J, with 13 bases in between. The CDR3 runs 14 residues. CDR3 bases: TGTGCCAGCAGCCCGGTGGGGGTTTCCTACGAGCAGTACTTC. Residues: CASSPVGVSYEQYF.

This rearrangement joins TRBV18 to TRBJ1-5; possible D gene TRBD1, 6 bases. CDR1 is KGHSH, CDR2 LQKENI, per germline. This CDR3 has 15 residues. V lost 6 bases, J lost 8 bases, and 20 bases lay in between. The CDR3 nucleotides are TGTGCCAGCTCTACAGGGACGGCTTTGGGGGAGCCCCAGCATTTT. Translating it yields CASSTGTALGEPQHF. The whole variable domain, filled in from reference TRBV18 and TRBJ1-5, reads NAGVMQNPRHLVRRRGQEARLRCSPMKGHSHVYWYRQLPEEGLKFMVYLQKENIIDESGMPKERFSAEFPKEGPSILRIQQVVRGDSAAYFCASSTGTALGEPQHFGDGTRLSIL.

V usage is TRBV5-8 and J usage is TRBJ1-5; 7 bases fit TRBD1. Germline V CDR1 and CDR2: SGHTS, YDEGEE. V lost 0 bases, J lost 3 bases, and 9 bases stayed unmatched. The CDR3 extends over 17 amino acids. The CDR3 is CASSLAEQGIANQPQHF. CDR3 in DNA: TGTGCCAGCAGCTTGGCCGAACAGGGGATTGCCAATCAGCCCCAGCATTTT.

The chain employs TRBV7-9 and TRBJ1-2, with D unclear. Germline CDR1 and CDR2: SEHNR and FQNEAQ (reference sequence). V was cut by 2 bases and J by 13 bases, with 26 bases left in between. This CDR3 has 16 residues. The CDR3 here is CASSLLGTATLTPSTF. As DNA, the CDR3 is TGTGCCAGCAGCTTATTGGGTACAGCGACACTTACCCCCTCCACCTTC.

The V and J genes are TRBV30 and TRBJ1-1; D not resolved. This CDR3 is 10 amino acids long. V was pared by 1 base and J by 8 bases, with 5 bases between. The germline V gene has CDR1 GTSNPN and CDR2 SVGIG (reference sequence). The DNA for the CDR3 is TGTGCCTGGAGTGCCACGGAAGCTTTCTTT. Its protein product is CAWSATEAFF.